This TCR beta chain came from a study of blood T cell repertoires in COVID-19. As originally analysed: Using reference gene primer amplification, nucleated cell counts were estimated. Produced via immunoSEQ multiplex PCR; TCRdb's table is partial and in-frame only. Clone size and the V and J calls come from that table; the DNA yielded D and trimming. The table records almost 55,000 clones, about nine tenths of them present only once. This CDR3 region has 16 residues. Germline CDR1 and CDR2: SNHLY and FYNNEI. V dropped 0 bases and J dropped 1; count of bases not matched to a gene: 3. The rearrangement links TRBV2 to TRBJ2-1, with 7 positions matching TRBD2. This clonotype was obtained from a middle-aged woman with active COVID-19. The sequenced sample consisted of peripheral blood. Here the CDR3 DNA reads TGTGCCAGCAGTGAAGCTTTGGGAGGGTCCTACAATGAGCAGTTCTTC. Its protein product is CASSEALGGSYNEQFF.